This T cell receptor beta chain derives from a study of PD-1 blockade in classical Hodgkin lymphoma. Regarding the study as a whole: Some patients began nivolumab under 1 year after ASCT. These patients were excluded from later analyses. The study found that TCR diversity rose significantly by C4D1 in CD4+ but not CD8+ cells. The causes of the repertoire differences, possibly disease activity or prior therapy, remain undefined.

Comments on this clone: Its antigen remains unidentified.

The CDR3 consists of 13 residues. CDR1 is PRHDT, CDR2 FYEKMQ, per germline (reference sequence). V was clipped by 6 bases and J by 5 bases, with 10 bases between them. Assay: immunoSEQ multiplex PCR; the TCRdb copy retains only in-frame clones and omits some. The sample has about 12,000 clones; roughly three quarters are singletons. There was relapse after autologous stem cell transplantation in every patient, and there was variation in brentuximab vedotin exposure. With magnetic negative selection, CD4+ T cells were purified from PBMCs that had been thawed. The source material was CD4+ T cells from blood, sampled at baseline. The clonotype comes from a human donor with classical Hodgkin lymphoma. The chain employs TRBV13 and TRBJ1-4; D ambiguous. The CDR3 is CASSLTGNEKLFF. In DNA form, the CDR3 reads TGTGCCAGCAGTTTAACGGGGAATGAAAAACTGTTTTTT.